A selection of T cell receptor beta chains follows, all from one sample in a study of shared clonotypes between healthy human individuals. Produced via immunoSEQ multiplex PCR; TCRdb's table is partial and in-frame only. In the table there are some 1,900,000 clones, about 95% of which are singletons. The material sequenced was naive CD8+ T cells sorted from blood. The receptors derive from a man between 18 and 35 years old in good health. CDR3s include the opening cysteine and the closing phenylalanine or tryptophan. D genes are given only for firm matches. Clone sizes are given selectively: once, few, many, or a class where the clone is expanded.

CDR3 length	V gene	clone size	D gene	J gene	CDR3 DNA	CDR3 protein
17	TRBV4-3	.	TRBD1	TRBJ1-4	TGCGCCAGCAGCCTCGGACAGGGGGCTCTATCAGGTTTATCTCTCTCGTTT	CASSLGQGALSGLSLSF
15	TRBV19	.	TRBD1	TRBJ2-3	TGTGCCAGTAGTTGGACAGGGGAGGGCACAGATACGCAGTATTTT	CASSWTGEGTDTQYF
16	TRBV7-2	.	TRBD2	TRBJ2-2	TGTGCCAGCAGCTTAATACTAGCGTGGAACACCGGGGAGCTGTTTTTT	CASSLILAWNTGELFF
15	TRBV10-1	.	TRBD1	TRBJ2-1	TGCGCCAGCAGTACCGGGACAGGGTTCTACAATGAGCAGTTCTTC	CASSTGTGFYNEQFF
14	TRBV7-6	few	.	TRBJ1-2	TGTGCCAGCAGCTTAGATATTCTCAGGGATGGCTACACCTTC	CASSLDILRDGYTF
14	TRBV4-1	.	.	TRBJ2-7	TGCGCCAGCAGCCAGGGCTTTCCCACCTACGAGCAGTACTTC	CASSQGFPTYEQYF
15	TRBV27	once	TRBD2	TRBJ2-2	TGTGCCAGCACCCTATCGGGGGGGTACACCGGGGAGCTGTTTTTT	CASTLSGGYTGELFF
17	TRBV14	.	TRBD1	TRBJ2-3	TGTGCCAGCAGCCAAGGAAGACGACAGGGTAGCACAGATACGCAGTATTTT	CASSQGRRQGSTDTQYF
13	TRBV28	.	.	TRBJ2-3	TGTGCCAGCAGCTTCACCGAGGGGGGGACGCAGTATTTT	CASSFTEGGTQYF
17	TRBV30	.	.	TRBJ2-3	TGTGCCTGGAGTGGAGGGGGGCGCGACTTTTACACAGATACGCAGTATTTT	CAWSGGGRDFYTDTQYF
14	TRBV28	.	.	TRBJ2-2	TGTGCCAGCAGCGTCGACAGGAACACCGGGGAGCTGTTTTTT	CASSVDRNTGELFF
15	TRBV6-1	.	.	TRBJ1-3	TGTGCCAGCGAAAAGGGCAGATACTCTGGAAACACCATATATTTT	CASEKGRYSGNTIYF
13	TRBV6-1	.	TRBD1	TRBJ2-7	TGTGCCAGCGGGGAGTACAGGGGATACGAGCAGTACTTC	CASGEYRGYEQYF
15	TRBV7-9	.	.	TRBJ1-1	TGTGCCAGCAACGACGACGCCGGGATGAACACTGAAGCTTTCTTT	CASNDDAGMNTEAFF